What follows are 14 T cell receptor beta chains derived from one specimen sequenced in a study of T cell responses to AZD1222 COVID-19 vaccine. Measured with immunoSEQ multiplex PCR; TCRdb has only the in-frame clones, and not every one. The sample lists roughly 150,000 clones, more than 85% occurring once. This material consisted of peripheral blood, taken after recovery from COVID-19. These receptors were obtained from an adult who had recovered from COVID-19.

This clone was picked up one time. As DNA, the CDR3 is TGCAGCGTTGAAGATACGTTACGGAACACTGAAGCTTTCTTT. It specifies CSVEDTLRNTEAFF. The gene calls are TRBV29-1 and TRBJ1-1; D not certain. Germline CDR1 reads SQVTM; CDR2 reads ANQGSEA. Trimming removed 0 bases from V and 1 base from J, with 9 bases in between. This CDR3 contains 14 residues.

This clone appeared once. The V call is TRBV3-1 (or the pseudogene TRBV3-2), the J call TRBJ1-1, with TRBD1 identical over 7 bases. Trimming cost V 5 bases and J 0 bases; bases outside gene matches: 3. Germline values: CDR1 LGHDT, CDR2 YNNKEL (reference sequence). CDR3 size: 14 residues. This chain's CDR3 is CASSRTGVNTEAFF. The DNA for the CDR3 is TGTGCCAGCAGCAGAACAGGGGTGAACACTGAAGCTTTCTTT.

This rearrangement joins TRBV28 to TRBJ1-4; 7 bases map to TRBD1. The CDR3 has 15 residues. Germline V gives CDR1 MDHEN, CDR2 SYDVKM. Trimming removed 2 bases from V and 8 bases from J; junction bases left unmatched: 8. The CDR3 sequence: CASSLPGQGGEKLFF. CDR3 bases: TGTGCCAGCAGTTTACCCGGTCAGGGGGGCGAAAAACTGTTTTTT.

The rearrangement joins TRBV9 to TRBJ2-2, with 14 bases fitting TRBD2. This CDR3 contains 17 residues. CDR1 is SGDLS, CDR2 YYNGEE, per germline. V dropped 4 bases and J dropped 4; count of bases not matched to a gene: 6. As DNA, the CDR3 is TGTGCCAGCAGCCCCCACGGGACTAGCGGGGGCACCGGGGAGCTGTTTTTT. This codes for CASSPHGTSGGTGELFF. Variable domain in full (rest from reference TRBV9 and TRBJ2-2): DSGVTQTPKHLITATGQRVTLRCSPRSGDLSVYWYQQSLDQGLQFLIQYYNGEERAKGNILERFSAQQFPDLHSELNLSSLELGDSALYFCASSPHGTSGGTGELFFGEGSRLTVL.

This chain connects TRBV10-3 to TRBJ1-2; a possible D gene is TRBD1 (5 bases). Trimming stripped 8 bases from V and 4 bases from J, with 11 bases between. The germline CDR1 and CDR2 sequences are ENHRY and SYGVKD. This CDR3 contains 12 residues. This chain's CDR3 is CAIQGARYGYTF. DNA for the CDR3: TGTGCCATCCAAGGGGCCCGCTATGGCTACACCTTC.

The rearrangement uses TRBV25-1 and TRBJ1-6, with unresolved D. CDR3 length: 15 amino acids. Trimming cost V 0 bases and J 5 bases, with 8 bases left between them. From germline, CDR1 is MGHDK and CDR2 SYGVNS. CDR3 sequence reads: CASSEYYKDNSPLHF. The CDR3 nucleotides are TGTGCCAGCAGTGAATATTACAAGGATAATTCACCCCTCCACTTT.

The rearrangement links TRBV6-2 or TRBV6-3 to TRBJ2-5, with a possible D match to TRBD1 (5 bases). V was clipped by 1 base and J by 4 bases, with 19 bases between them. Germline V gene sequence: CDR1 MNHEY, CDR2 SVGEGT. CDR3 length: 17 residues. CDR3 amino acids: CASSYYPGLVIRETQYF. The CDR3 region has the DNA TGTGCCAGCAGTTACTATCCAGGGTTGGTAATACGAGAGACCCAGTACTTC.

As concerns this clone: The sample holds other DNA sequences that translate to the same CDR3. The chain carries TRBV4-1 and TRBJ1-4, with unresolved D. V was shortened by 4 bases and J by 7 bases, with 16 bases between the two germline ends. Germline V gives CDR1 MGHRA, CDR2 YSYEKL. The CDR3 sequence is 15 residues long. The CDR3 region is CASSLPGQVGEKLFF. For the CDR3, the DNA is TGCGCCAGCAGCCTCCCCGGGCAGGTCGGTGAAAAACTGTTTTTT.

This clone was observed a few times. V and J are TRBV10-3 and TRBJ1-5, with no clear D. V gave up 6 bases and J gave up 2 bases, with 14 bases separating them. Germline CDR1 is ENHRY and CDR2 is SYGVKD. The length of the CDR3 is 15 residues. The CDR3 nucleotides read TGTGCCATCAGCAACTCGGGGATTGGCAATCAGCCCCAGCATTTT. Translated, it gives CAISNSGIGNQPQHF.

The rearrangement joins TRBV6-1 to TRBJ2-7; 7 bases match TRBD2. The ends lost 4 bases at V and 9 bases at J; junction bases unmatched: 18. The CDR3 spans 16 residues. Per germline, CDR1 MNHNS and CDR2 SASEGT. The CDR3 is CASSGATGLYGEGQYF. CDR3 coding DNA: TGTGCCAGCAGTGGTGCTACCGGGCTCTACGGGGAGGGGCAGTACTTC.

The chain has TRBV19 and TRBJ2-1; a weak D match, TRBD1 (6 bases). There are 15 residues in the CDR3. Germline values: CDR1 LNHDA, CDR2 SQIVND (reference sequence). V was trimmed by 5 bases and J by 0 bases, leaving 11 bases between them. CDR3 in amino acids: CASSAQGSSYNEQFF. In nucleotides, the CDR3 is TGTGCCAGTAGTGCACAGGGAAGCTCCTACAATGAGCAGTTCTTC.

The rearrangement uses TRBV18 and TRBJ2-5; weak D call: TRBD1 (5 bases). Germline CDR1 KGHSH, CDR2 LQKENI. V gave up 2 bases and J gave up 5 bases, with 12 bases separating them. This CDR3 region has 14 residues. CDR3 DNA: TGTGCCAGCTCACCAATAGGGGCCGCGGAGACCCAGTACTTC. The encoded protein is CASSPIGAAETQYF.

The rearrangement uses TRBV5-6 and TRBJ1-2; D remains unclear. Trimming removed 0 bases from V and 6 bases from J, with 3 bases in between. There are 11 residues in the CDR3. Germline CDR1 is SGHDT and CDR2 is YYEEEE. CDR3 coding DNA: TGTGCCAGCAGCTTGGCAGATGGCTACACCTTC. Translation: CASSLADGYTF.

The V and J genes are TRBV16 and TRBJ1-4; D might be TRBD1 (5 bases). The germline gives CDR1 KGHSY, CDR2 FQNENV. V lost 4 bases to trimming and J lost 7 bases, with 16 bases between them. CDR3 length: 15 residues. The CDR3 loop reads CASSLLGGGSEKLFF. CDR3 bases: TGTGCCAGCAGCCTTCTAGGCGGGGGGAGTGAAAAACTGTTTTTT.